This note documents a single T cell receptor (beta chain) sequence. The data derive from a study of blood T cell repertoires in COVID-19. The data were produced by immunoSEQ multiplex PCR, yet TCRdb's version contains in-frame clones alone and is incomplete. This table has about 200,000 clones, around 87% appearing once. The germline gives CDR1 MNHNY, CDR2 SVGAGI (reference sequence). After removal of 6 bases from V and 5 bases from J, the junction contained 12 bases not matched to a gene. This CDR3 is built from 16 residues. The receptor was isolated from a man in his fifties or sixties with acute or convalescent COVID-19. Material: peripheral blood. The chain links TRBV6-6 to TRBJ1-1, with 10 bases that match TRBD1. CDR3 loop: CASRTGTGATFTEAFF. In DNA form, the CDR3 reads TGTGCCAGCAGGACCGGGACAGGGGCTACTTTTACTGAAGCTTTCTTT.